Reported below is one T cell receptor beta chain. From RNA transcripts, TCR beta CDR3 regions were amplified. HTBI primers were used for first-round RT-PCR of the TCR CDR3. Each CDR3 protein gets one entry after TCRdb re-called the multiplex PCR reads with MiXCR. The sample yields 400,000 to 600,000 distinct CDR3 sequences, more than 15% seen once. Germline V CDR1 and CDR2: SEHNR, FQNEAQ (reference sequence). The CDR3 contains 17 residues. V gave up 5 bases and J gave up 2 bases, with 19 bases separating them. The data originate from a study of T cells in Graves' hyperthyroidism and ophthalmopathy. Orbital computed tomography, thyroid ultrasound, serum thyroxine and TRAb, and clinical symptoms together informed the diagnoses.

What was sequenced was blood. This TCR came from a woman aged 25-40 years with Graves' ophthalmopathy. The chain joins TRBV7-9 to TRBJ2-1, with TRBD1 as a possible D gene (5 bases). The CDR3 DNA follows: TGTGCCAGCAGCGTTGACAGCATTTTAAGTACCTACAATGAGCAGTTCTTC. This codes for CASSVDSILSTYNEQFF.